Each of the 15 T cell receptor beta chains below was sequenced from the same sample in a study of regulatory T cells in long-lasting Graves disease. Time point in this sample: newly diagnosed GD, antithyroid drugs for less than 3 months. Preparation of the TCR library used RNA extracted from PBMCs. Libraries of TCR beta came from iRepertoire HTBI primers plus Arm-PCR of CDR3 regions. MiXCR, applied by TCRdb to the multiplex PCR reads, yields one record per CDR3 protein. The sample includes 200,000 to 250,000 distinct CDR3 sequences, roughly 21% of them seen just once. This specimen was peripheral blood mononuclear cells (PBMCs), taken at new diagnosis, from a patient treated with antithyroid drugs. These receptors came from a female donor with Graves disease.

This clonotype was recorded many times. This sequence joins TRBV4-1 and TRBJ2-5; D remains ambiguous. Trimming took 3 bases from V and 3 from J, leaving 2 bases between them. CDR1 MGHRA and CDR2 YSYEKL come from the germline V gene. The CDR3 consists of 11 residues. Here the CDR3 DNA reads TGCGCCAGCAGCCAGGAAGAGACCCAGTACTTC. Translating it yields CASSQEETQYF.

This clonotype was observed many times. The genes are TRBV11-2 and TRBJ2-2; D remains unclear. CDR1 is SGHAT, CDR2 FQNNGV, per germline. The CDR3 extends over 16 amino acids. Trimming left V 3 bases short and J 3 bases short, with 14 bases between. DNA of the CDR3: TGTGCCAGCAGCTTTCCTCATGGGTCTTACACCGGGGAGCTGTTTTTT. This encodes CASSFPHGSYTGELFF.

This clonotype was observed many times. The rearrangement uses TRBV12-3 or TRBV12-4 and TRBJ1-2, with 7 nucleotides matching TRBD1. V was clipped by 10 bases and J by 0 bases; unmatched bases: 8. This CDR3 comprises 14 residues. The CDR3 reads CAIGTAPSNYGYTF. Written as DNA, the CDR3 is TGTGCCATCGGGACAGCACCCTCTAACTATGGCTACACCTTC.

This clonotype was recorded at least ten times. V is TRBV6-1 and J is TRBJ2-1; the match to TRBD2 covers 8 bases. Per the germline V gene, CDR1 is MNHNS and CDR2 is SASEGT. The length of the CDR3 is 15 residues. The trim removed 7 bases at V and 4 bases at J, leaving 9 bases unmatched. The CDR3 spells CASTVTGLGYNEQFF. The CDR3 coding sequence is TGTGCCAGCACCGTTACGGGACTAGGGTACAATGAGCAGTTCTTC.

The chain has TRBV12-3 or TRBV12-4 and TRBJ2-7; 8 nucleotides line up with TRBD1. Trimming took 8 bases from V and 5 from J; bases not matched to a gene: 5. The CDR3 extends over 12 amino acids. CDR3 in DNA: TGTGCCAGCGGACAGGGTTTCCACGAGCAGTACTTC. Protein product: CASGQGFHEQYF.

The chain uses TRBV12-3 or TRBV12-4 and TRBJ1-5; TRBD1 agrees at 7 bases. This CDR3 is 13 amino acids long. J gave up 7 bases and V 6 bases, and 6 bases lay outside the gene matches. The CDR3 DNA reads TGTGCCAGCAGGAAAACAGGGGACCAGCCCCAGCATTTT. This sequence encodes CASRKTGDQPQHF.

In its sample, this clonotype was seen many times. CDR3: CASSRDSGSSYNEQFF. As DNA, the CDR3 is TGTGCCAGCAGCCGGGACAGCGGGAGCTCCTACAATGAGCAGTTCTTC. The chain couples TRBV7-2 to TRBJ2-1; D is possibly TRBD2 (8 bases). Trimming took 5 bases from V and 0 from J, leaving 14 bases between them. This CDR3 contains 16 residues. Germline loops: CDR1 SGHTA, CDR2 FQGNSA.

This clonotype has a count of ten or more. The chain combines TRBV11-2 with TRBJ2-7; 12 bases are shared with TRBD1. V dropped 0 bases and J dropped 2; count of bases not matched to a gene: 5. The CDR3 consists of 17 residues. Germline V lookup: CDR1 SGHAT, CDR2 FQNNGV. The CDR3 sequence: CASSLDRDRGRPYEQYF. CDR3 coding DNA: TGTGCCAGCAGCTTAGACAGGGACAGGGGGCGACCCTACGAGCAGTACTTC. Drawing the rest from reference TRBV11-2 and TRBJ2-7, the complete variable domain is EAGVAQSPRYKIIEKRQSVAFWCNPISGHATLYWYQQILGQGPKLLIQFQNNGVVDDSQLPKDRFSAERLKGVDSTLKIQPAKLEDSAVYLCASSLDRDRGRPYEQYFGPGTRLTVT.

In its sample, this clonotype was seen a few times. This chain joins TRBV10-3 and TRBJ2-5; TRBD2 matches 8 bases. Germline CDR1 ENHRY, CDR2 SYGVKD. The CDR3 runs to 15 residues. J was trimmed by 4 bases and V by 2 bases; bases with no gene match: 6. The CDR3 DNA reads TGTGCCATCAGTGAGCGCGGGGGGCGGGGAGAGACCCAGTACTTC. It specifies CAISERGGRGETQYF.

This clonotype has at least ten counts. This rearrangement joins TRBV7-9 to TRBJ2-1; TRBD2 is a possible D gene (6 bases). CDR1 is SEHNR and CDR2 is FQNEAQ in the germline V gene (reference sequence). Trimming cost V 5 bases and J 5 bases, with 16 bases left between them. The CDR3 covers 15 residues. The CDR3 sequence is CASSRGNQVNNEQFF. For the CDR3, the DNA is TGTGCCAGCAGCCGCGGGAACCAAGTAAACAATGAGCAGTTCTTC.

On this clonotype itself: A far larger clone is off by one base, so a read error is likely. CDR3 bases: TGTGCCAGCAGTGAGTCGACGGGGGGGGCCAACGTCCTGACTTTC. Residues: CASSESTGGANVLTF. This chain links TRBV6-1 with TRBJ2-6, with D tentatively TRBD2 (5 bases). V gave up 3 bases and J gave up 4 bases, with 10 bases separating them. Germline CDR1 and CDR2: MNHNS and SASEGT. The CDR3 contains 15 residues.

This clonotype was detected ten times or more. The V and J genes are TRBV20-1 and TRBJ2-5; 8 bases fit TRBD2. V lost 4 bases to trimming and J lost 5 bases; unmatched junction nucleotides: 6. Looked up from germline, CDR1 is DFQATT and CDR2 is SNEGSKA (reference sequence). CDR3 length equals 13 residues. The CDR3 coding sequence is TGCAGTGCTACCTCGGGAGGGCACGAGACCCAGTACTTC. Protein product: CSATSGGHETQYF.

This clonotype occurred many times. The chain employs TRBV24-1 and TRBJ2-2; 9 bases align to TRBD1. Germline values: CDR1 KGHDR, CDR2 SFDVKD. This CDR3 has 17 residues. The V segment lost 3 bases and the J segment 6 bases; nucleotides outside the gene matches: 10. As DNA, the CDR3 is TGTGCCACCAGTGATGCCACAGGGGGCGGAAGTGCCGGGGAGCTGTTTTTT. This codes for CATSDATGGGSAGELFF.

As for this clonotype: This could be a read error, since a much larger clone is one nucleotide away. The J gene is TRBJ1-2, the V gene TRBV10-3, with 7 positions matching TRBD1. The CDR3 extends over 13 amino acids. In germline, CDR1 is ENHRY, CDR2 SYGVKD. V lost 7 bases to trimming and J lost 6 bases; unmatched junction nucleotides: 8. CDR3 nucleotide sequence: TGTGCCATCAAACAAACAGGGGCGGATGGCTACACCTTC. As protein: CAIKQTGADGYTF.

There are many counts of this clonotype. The chain is built from TRBV6-1 and TRBJ2-1, with D perhaps TRBD1 (5 bases). This CDR3 has 14 residues. CDR1 MNHNS and CDR2 SASEGT come from the germline V gene. Trimming removed 7 bases from V and 0 bases from J, with 10 bases in between. The chain's CDR3 is CASIETASYNEQFF. The CDR3 DNA reads TGTGCCAGCATAGAGACAGCCTCCTACAATGAGCAGTTCTTC.